In its sample, the clone carrying this T cell receptor beta chain was seen once. Clinical history reported by participants formed the basis on which cohorts were assigned. Recovered participants had two consecutive negative NP/OP PCR tests, healthcare professional clearance, or symptom resolution. The CDR3 contains 12 residues. J gave up 11 bases and V 5 bases, and 8 bases lay outside the gene matches. Germline-derived CDR1 and CDR2 are SEHNR and FQNEAQ (reference sequence). The data are from a study of blood T cell repertoires in COVID-19. Study-wide background: There were acute and convalescent COVID-19 samples, and they came from the United States, Italy and Spain.

Sequencing was performed with immunoSEQ multiplex PCR; in TCRdb, only in-frame clones are kept and a portion is missing. This sample has roughly 160,000 clones; 82% occur once, and the top ten carry approximately 9.9%. The sequence came from a man aged 45-60 years who had recovered from COVID-19. V is TRBV7-9 and J is TRBJ1-1, with TRBD1 matching over 7 bases. The sequenced material came from PBMCs or T cells enriched from blood (not recorded which). The CDR3 region is CASSLNRGWAFF. As DNA, the CDR3 is TGTGCCAGCAGCCTCAACAGGGGATGGGCTTTCTTT.